The rows below give T cell receptor beta chains drawn from one sample of a study of blood T cell repertoires in COVID-19. Assay: immunoSEQ multiplex PCR; the TCRdb copy retains only in-frame clones and omits some. The sample holds a few hundred thousand clones, less than 90% seen once. Material: peripheral blood. These TCRs come from a woman in her 70s with COVID-19, enrolled during active disease. The CDR3 runs from the conserved cysteine through the conserved F or W. The order of the fields is D gene, clone size, J gene, V gene, CDR3 protein, CDR3 DNA. A D gene is named only where the DNA matches it firmly. Size values are once, few and many counts, or a class for expanded clones, and some rows have none.

>NA|NA|TRBJ1-2|TRBV4-3
CASSQDSQGLNYGYTF
TGCGCCAGCAGCCAAGATTCGCAGGGACTTAACTATGGCTACACCTTC
>NA|once|TRBJ1-1|TRBV7-2
CASSLVSSPMNTEAFF
TGTGCCAGCAGCTTAGTGTCCTCGCCTATGAACACTGAAGCTTTCTTT
>NA|few|TRBJ1-1|TRBV6-5
CASSSRVGGITEAFF
TGTGCCAGCAGTTCGAGAGTTGGAGGGATCACTGAAGCTTTCTTT
>NA|once|TRBJ2-1|TRBV2
CASRVELLNEQFF
TGTGCCAGCAGGGTCGAACTACTCAATGAGCAGTTCTTC
>TRBD1|NA|TRBJ1-6|TRBV27
CAARQGGRNSPLHF
TGTGCCGCTAGACAGGGCGGAAGGAATTCACCCCTCCACTTT
>NA|NA|TRBJ2-3|TRBV2
CASSEVGGGRTDTQYF
TGTGCCAGCAGTGAAGTAGGGGGGGGCCGCACAGATACGCAGTATTTT
>NA|NA|TRBJ1-5|TRBV5-6
CASSEGVVVQPQHF
TGTGCCAGCAGCGAGGGAGTGGTGGTTCAGCCCCAGCATTTT
>NA|NA|TRBJ1-5|TRBV11-2
CASSLGSTPNQPQHF
TGTGCCAGCAGCTTAGGGTCGACACCAAATCAGCCCCAGCATTTT
>NA|NA|TRBJ1-4|TRBV9
CASSVGGINEKLFF
TGTGCCAGCAGCGTTGGGGGCATTAATGAAAAACTGTTTTTT
>NA|NA|TRBJ2-1|TRBV7-9
CASSPGQGSSYNEQFF
TGTGCCAGCAGCCCCGGCCAGGGCAGCTCCTACAATGAGCAGTTCTTC
>TRBD1|NA|TRBJ2-2|TRBV18
CASSPSGGEDGELFF
TGTGCCAGCTCACCCTCAGGGGGTGAGGACGGGGAGCTGTTTTTT
>TRBD2|once|TRBJ2-7|TRBV5-1
CASSGIAGGPYEQYF
TGCGCCAGCAGCGGGATAGCGGGGGGGCCGTACGAGCAGTACTTC
>NA|NA|TRBJ2-6|TRBV7-9
CASSFTQFHYSGANVLTF
TGTGCCAGCAGCTTCACGCAATTCCACTACTCTGGGGCCAACGTCCTGACTTTC
>TRBD1|NA|TRBJ2-7|TRBV5-6
CASKTYRGSSYEQYF
TGTGCCAGCAAGACATACAGGGGAAGCTCCTACGAGCAGTACTTC
>NA|NA|TRBJ1-1|TRBV3-1/TRBV3-2
CASTRQVSNTEAFF
TGTGCCAGCACCAGACAGGTCTCGAACACTGAAGCTTTCTTT
>TRBD1|few|TRBJ1-4|TRBV5-1
CASSSGQENEKLFF
TGCGCCAGCAGCTCCGGACAGGAAAATGAAAAACTGTTTTTT
>NA|NA|TRBJ1-4|TRBV29-1
CGPPPYRGSGKIYEKLFF
TGCGGTCCTCCCCCCTATCGCGGGTCGGGAAAAATTTATGAAAAACTGTTTTTT
>TRBD1|NA|TRBJ1-1|TRBV4-1
CASSQHRGSPEAFF
TGCGCCAGCAGCCAACACAGGGGTTCCCCTGAAGCTTTCTTT
>TRBD1|NA|TRBJ1-2|TRBV28
CASSLRQGKGRGYTF
TGTGCCAGCAGTCTCAGACAGGGAAAAGGAAGGGGCTACACCTTC
>NA|NA|TRBJ2-4|TRBV13
CASSLQTGVAKNIQYF
TGTGCCAGCAGCTTACAGACGGGGGTAGCCAAAAACATTCAGTACTTC
>TRBD1|NA|TRBJ1-5|TRBV28
CASSLGDRGRVDQPQHF
TGTGCCAGCAGTTTAGGGGACAGGGGGCGCGTAGATCAGCCCCAGCATTTT
>NA|NA|TRBJ1-2|TRBV3-1/TRBV3-2
CASSQAAFGHYGYTF
TGTGCCAGCAGCCAAGCGGCCTTTGGGCACTATGGCTACACCTTC
>TRBD2|NA|TRBJ2-5|TRBV10-3
CAISESKGGHQETQYF
TGTGCCATCAGTGAGTCGAAGGGAGGGCACCAAGAGACCCAGTACTTC
>NA|NA|TRBJ2-1|TRBV23-1
CASSQSGYGSYNEQFF
TGCGCCAGCAGTCAATCGGGCTATGGGTCCTACAATGAGCAGTTCTTC
>NA|once|TRBJ1-4|TRBV27
CASMARGGIEKLFF
TGTGCCAGCATGGCTAGGGGGGGGATTGAAAAACTGTTTTTT
>TRBD2|once|TRBJ2-2|TRBV7-9
CASSSSASGATGELFF
TGTGCCAGCAGCTCCAGTGCTAGCGGGGCGACCGGGGAGCTGTTTTTT
>TRBD1|NA|TRBJ2-5|TRBV4-3
CASSQDKGQLETQYF
TGCGCCAGCAGCCAAGATAAGGGACAGTTAGAGACCCAGTACTTC
>TRBD1|NA|TRBJ1-2|TRBV7-9
CASSLGTGDYTF
TGTGCCAGCAGCTTAGGGACAGGGGACTACACCTTC
>TRBD1|once|TRBJ1-2|TRBV2
CASRGQEYGYTF
TGTGCCAGCAGGGGACAGGAGTATGGCTACACCTTC
>TRBD1|once|TRBJ1-6|TRBV6-6
CASSSIGQGANSPLHF
TGTGCCAGCAGCTCAATTGGACAGGGGGCGAATTCACCCCTCCACTTT
>NA|NA|TRBJ2-2|TRBV5-1
CASSLSPGKAAGELFF
TGCGCCAGCAGCCTATCCCCAGGGAAGGCAGCCGGGGAGCTGTTTTTT
>NA|NA|TRBJ2-1|TRBV7-3
CASSLTGFNEQFF
TGTGCCAGCAGCTTAACGGGCTTTAATGAGCAGTTCTTC